A single sample is the source of the 3 T cell receptor beta chains below, sequenced in a study of blood T cell repertoires in COVID-19. Repertoires were generated with immunoSEQ multiplex PCR, while TCRdb's copy carries only in-frame clones and drops some. The sample carries about 170,000 clones, roughly four fifths recorded once. Sequenced: peripheral blood. These receptors all stem from a man aged 35 to 55 who had recovered from COVID-19.

The sample holds many counts of this clone. The chain joins TRBV7-9 to TRBJ2-1; 10 bases agree with TRBD2. V trimming: 1 base; J trimming: 4 bases; junction bases outside the gene matches: 4. Germline V gives CDR1 SEHNR, CDR2 FQNEAQ (reference sequence). The CDR3 loop spans 16 amino acids. The CDR3, as DNA: TGTGCCAGCAGCTTAGGGGTAGCGGGAGGATACAATGAGCAGTTCTTC. This sequence encodes CASSLGVAGGYNEQFF.

The chain combines TRBV7-9 with TRBJ2-5, with a tentative D call TRBD1 (6 bases). The CDR3 extends over 14 amino acids. Germline CDR1 SEHNR, CDR2 FQNEAQ (reference sequence). V was clipped by 5 bases and J by 1 base, with 11 bases between them. The DNA for the CDR3 is TGTGCCAGCAGCCATTCGACAGGCCAAGAGACCCAGTACTTC. Its protein is CASSHSTGQETQYF.

This clone occurred once. Germline is not matched at one junction end, which may reflect a read error. V usage is TRBV3-1 (or the pseudogene TRBV3-2) and J usage is TRBJ2-7; 8 bases are shared with TRBD2. Germline V gene data show CDR1 as LGHDT and CDR2 as YNNKEL (reference sequence). The CDR3 totals 17 residues. DNA for the CDR3: TGTGCCAGCACCCAAGGGTTAGCGGGACAATCCTCCTACGAGCAGTACTTC. Its protein product is CASTQGLAGQSSYEQYF.